This T cell receptor beta chain was sequenced for a study of T cells after posttransplantation cyclophosphamide. Findings of the study overall: Recipient CMV seropositivity and CMV reactivation strongly tracked TRB clonality. Donor-recipient repertoire similarity was low at 1-2 months, rising over year one. Blood and skin or GI T cell repertoires showed limited TRB overlap.

Control samples came 1 year after myeloablative marrow transplants with methotrexate plus calcineurin inhibitor. The CDR3 loop spans 14 amino acids. Germline values: CDR1 ENHRY, CDR2 SYGVKD. Between the trimmed V and J ends, which lost 7 bases and 0 bases, there was a span of 12 bases. This clone has just a few counts. What it binds is not known. Assay used: immunoSEQ multiplex PCR; TCRdb lists only in-frame clones, some missing. The sample lists approximately 16,000 clones, roughly 80% occurring once. The genes are TRBV10-3 and TRBJ1-2; D remains unclear. The receptor was derived from a male patient in his late teens or twenties who received an allogeneic stem cell transplant from a related donor, was CMV-positive, and had no GVHD. These T cells may partly come from the graft donor. The sequencing used PBMCs, collected less than 400 days after allogeneic stem cell transplant with calcineurin inhibitor and methotrexate. DNA for the CDR3: TGTGCCATCACCGGGGAACAGACTAACTATGGCTACACCTTC. It codes for CAITGEQTNYGYTF.